What follows are 30 T cell receptor beta chains derived from one specimen sequenced in a study of T-cell reconstitution after alpha-beta-depleted transplantation in children. TCRbeta library construction was performed incorporating unique molecular identifiers. TCRdb re-analysed the PCR reads in MiXCR, keeping a single row per CDR3 protein. In the table there are around 200,000 distinct CDR3 sequences, under 20% of which are singletons. Sequences were derived from PBMCs, mostly from graft donor cells, sampled 360 days after TCRalphabeta/CD19-depleted stem cell transplant. The receptors originated from a male patient aged 2 to 9 who had a stem cell transplant for acute lymphoblastic leukemia, so the T cells may come from the graft donor.

The V call is TRBV15, the J call TRBJ2-1; tentatively, D is TRBD1 (6 bases). V was clipped by 0 bases and J by 0 bases, with 9 bases between them. Germline lookup yields CDR1 LNHNV and CDR2 YYDKDF (reference sequence). The CDR3 length is 16 residues. CDR3 nucleotide sequence: TGTGCCACCAGCAGAGATACAGGGACCTCCTACAATGAGCAGTTCTTC. Translation gives CATSRDTGTSYNEQFF.

This clonotype was seen more than once but under ten times. CDR3: CASSQHGTSGYTGELFF. CDR3 nucleotide sequence: TGTGCCAGCAGCCAACACGGGACTAGCGGATACACCGGGGAGCTGTTTTTT. The chain has TRBV4-2 and TRBJ2-2; the match to TRBD2 covers 11 bases. The CDR3 consists of 17 residues. Losses at the gene ends were 2 bases for V and 3 bases for J; bases not matched to a gene: 5. Germline V gene lookup returns CDR1 LGHNA and CDR2 YNFKEQ.

V is TRBV6-2 or TRBV6-3 and J is TRBJ2-7, with 7 bases matching TRBD1. CDR3 length: 21 amino acids. Germline-derived CDR1 and CDR2 are MNHEY and SVGEGT. J gave up 4 bases and V 0 bases, and 24 bases lay outside the gene matches. In DNA, the CDR3 is TGTGCCAGCAGTTACTCGAACCCGACAACAGGGGAACCAACCCTAAGGTACGAGCAGTACTTC. Protein product: CASSYSNPTTGEPTLRYEQYF.

This clonotype was detected a few times. This sequence joins TRBV5-5 and TRBJ1-4; D remains unclear. Germline V gives CDR1 SGHKS, CDR2 YYEKEE (reference sequence). Trimming removed 4 bases from V and 8 bases from J, with 21 bases in between. The length of the CDR3 is 16 residues. The CDR3 sequence: CASSEGRWQAIEKLFF. The DNA for the CDR3 is TGTGCCAGCAGCGAAGGGAGGTGGCAGGCTATAGAAAAACTGTTTTTT.

The J gene is TRBJ1-2, the V gene TRBV30; D is unresolved. This CDR3 is built from 14 residues. V lost 1 base and J lost 4, with 13 bases in between. Germline CDR1 is GTSNPN and CDR2 is SVGIG (reference sequence). The CDR3 is CAWSGDLGLYGYTF. DNA of the CDR3: TGTGCCTGGAGTGGCGATCTCGGGCTCTATGGCTACACCTTC.

The chain employs TRBV4-3 and TRBJ1-3, with D tentatively TRBD1 (5 bases). V was pared by 7 bases and J by 0 bases, with 16 bases between. CDR1 and CDR2 from the germline V gene are LGHNA and YSLEER. This CDR3 spans 16 amino acids. DNA for the CDR3: TGCGCCAGCACCGAGACTGGGACGGACTCTGGAAACACCATATATTTT. Its protein product is CASTETGTDSGNTIYF.

V usage is TRBV10-3 and J usage is TRBJ1-3; 8 positions match TRBD1. Per the germline V gene, CDR1 is ENHRY and CDR2 is SYGVKD. The V gene end was trimmed by 4 bases and the J gene end by 0 bases; junction bases not matched to a gene: 5. The CDR3 spans 16 residues. CDR3 in DNA: TGTGCCATCAGTGCGACAGGGGATGACTCTGGAAACACCATATATTTT. Amino acid sequence: CAISATGDDSGNTIYF.

V usage is TRBV5-5 and J usage is TRBJ1-1, with 8 bases matching TRBD1. The length of the CDR3 is 15 residues. Germline CDR1 SGHKS, CDR2 YYEKEE (reference sequence). V shed 4 bases, J shed 0 bases, and the junction held 5 bases outside the gene matches. The CDR3 region is CASSTRTGLNTEAFF. In DNA form, the CDR3 reads TGTGCCAGCAGCACAAGGACAGGGTTGAACACTGAAGCTTTCTTT.

There are a few counts of this clonotype. The chain joins TRBV7-2 to TRBJ2-7; D may match TRBD1 or TRBD2 (5 bases each). Trimming stripped 6 bases from V and 7 bases from J, with 16 bases between. The CDR3 has 13 residues. Germline values: CDR1 SGHTA, CDR2 FQGNSA. The DNA for the CDR3 is TGTGCCAGCAGAACGACCGGGACGAGGGAGCAGTACTTC. Translation: CASRTTGTREQYF.

This chain connects TRBV7-6 to TRBJ1-5; D gene unclear. This CDR3 contains 14 residues. Trimming left V 5 bases short and J 0 bases short, with 8 bases between. Germline V gene sequence: CDR1 SGHVS, CDR2 FNYEAQ. Written as DNA, the CDR3 is TGTGCCAGCAGCCTGGTAGATAGCAATCAGCCCCAGCATTTT. Protein: CASSLVDSNQPQHF.

This clonotype was observed a few times. This chain connects TRBV10-3 to TRBJ1-6; D is ambiguous. The V gene lost 0 bases and the J gene lost 10 bases, with 10 bases spanning the gap. CDR3 length: 14 residues. Germline assignment: CDR1 ENHRY and CDR2 SYGVKD. The CDR3 nucleotides are TGTGCCATCAGTGAGTCAAGGGAGGGCTCACCCCTCCACTTT. Translated: CAISESREGSPLHF.

This clonotype was counted a few times. The chain links TRBV6-2 or TRBV6-3 to TRBJ2-7; the D call may be TRBD1 or TRBD2 (5 bases each). V was shortened by 0 bases and J by 0 bases, with 12 bases between the two germline ends. This CDR3 spans 16 amino acids. Germline V gene lookup returns CDR1 MNHEY and CDR2 SVGEGT. The CDR3 nucleotides read TGTGCCAGCAGTTACTCTCGGGGCTGGAGCTCCTACGAGCAGTACTTC. It encodes CASSYSRGWSSYEQYF.

This clonotype was counted a few times. J is TRBJ2-3 and V is TRBV5-1; D unclear. With 1 base removed from V and 2 bases from J, the gap between germline ends came to 14 bases. This CDR3 has 16 residues. Germline CDR1 SGHRS, CDR2 YFSETQ. The CDR3 loop reads CASSLFNNGVTDTQYF. In DNA, the CDR3 is TGCGCCAGCAGCTTGTTCAATAACGGAGTCACAGATACGCAGTATTTT.

This rearrangement joins TRBV10-3 to TRBJ2-3; no definite D call. V lost 4 bases to trimming and J lost 6 bases, with 8 bases between them. CDR3 length: 12 amino acids. Germline CDR1 is ENHRY and CDR2 is SYGVKD. The CDR3 coding sequence is TGTGCCATCAGTGGCAGTAGGGATACGCAGTATTTT. Residues: CAISGSRDTQYF.

The chain combines TRBV27 with TRBJ2-3, with TRBD2 identical over 9 bases. Germline V lookup: CDR1 MNHEY, CDR2 SMNVEV (reference sequence). The ends lost 4 bases at V and 4 bases at J; junction bases unmatched: 3. The CDR3 runs to 14 residues. CDR3 amino acids: CASSSGTSSDTQYF. CDR3 in DNA: TGTGCCAGCAGTTCCGGGACTAGCTCAGATACGCAGTATTTT.

In this sample, this clonotype turned up a few times. V and J are TRBV25-1 and TRBJ2-7, with D perhaps given as TRBD1 or TRBD2 (5 bases each). The V gene's germline CDR1 is MGHDK and CDR2 SYGVNS. Trimming pared 8 bases from V and 3 bases from J, leaving 14 bases between. CDR3 size: 13 residues. CDR3 sequence: CASRDPRVYEQYF. DNA of the CDR3: TGTGCCAGCCGGGACCCCAGGGTCTACGAGCAGTACTTC.

V usage is TRBV27 and J usage is TRBJ2-2; perhaps TRBD1 as D (5 bases). This CDR3 spans 16 amino acids. The V end was cut by 4 bases, the J end by 1 base, with 13 bases between. Germline CDR1 and CDR2: MNHEY and SMNVEV (reference sequence). CDR3 DNA: TGTGCCAGCAGTTCCGGTCGCAGGGTGAACACCGGGGAGCTGTTTTTT. It encodes CASSSGRRVNTGELFF.

This clonotype was found a few times. This chain joins TRBV5-1 and TRBJ1-6, with TRBD1 matching 7 bases. With V trimmed by 3 bases and J by 4 bases, 4 bases remained unmatched. The germline V gene encodes CDR1 SGHRS and CDR2 YFSETQ. The CDR3 runs 15 residues. The CDR3 sequence: CASSWTGDYNSPLHF. As DNA, the CDR3 is TGCGCCAGCAGCTGGACAGGAGATTATAATTCACCCCTCCACTTT.

This clonotype has just a few counts. The chain couples TRBV6-4 to TRBJ1-6; unclear D gene. Looked up from germline, CDR1 is MRHNA and CDR2 is SNTAGT. V dropped 2 bases and J dropped 10 bases, with 12 bases sitting between them. The CDR3 is made up of 14 amino acids. In nucleotides, the CDR3 is TGTGCCAGCAGTGACACTTATCTGGGGTCACCCCTCCACTTT. Translating gives CASSDTYLGSPLHF.

CDR3 amino acids: CASSPPGTGATEAFF. The CDR3 DNA reads TGTGCCAGCAGCCCACCCGGGACGGGAGCAACTGAAGCTTTCTTT. The J gene is TRBJ1-1, the V gene TRBV7-9, with D possibly TRBD1 on 5 matching bases. Trimming pared 5 bases from V and 5 bases from J, leaving 18 bases between. CDR1 and CDR2 (germline): SEHNR, FQNEAQ (reference sequence). This CDR3 comprises 15 residues.

The chain couples TRBV9 to TRBJ1-5; maybe TRBD1 (5 bases). The CDR3 contains 15 residues. Germline CDR1 reads SGDLS; CDR2 reads YYNGEE. V lost 3 bases to trimming and J lost 0 bases, with 10 bases between them. CDR3 DNA sequence: TGTGCCAGCAGCGGGGGACGACATAGCAATCAGCCCCAGCATTTT. Translation gives CASSGGRHSNQPQHF.

This clonotype was recorded a few times. This rearrangement joins TRBV7-9 to TRBJ2-5; D is unclear. CDR3 size: 13 residues. V lost 4 bases, J lost 5 bases, and 11 bases lay in between. Germline V gene sequence: CDR1 SEHNR, CDR2 FQNEAQ (reference sequence). CDR3 bases: TGTGCCAGCAGCTCGACCTCGTGGGAGACCCAGTACTTC. Protein product: CASSSTSWETQYF. Full variable domain (remainder filled in from reference TRBV7-9 and TRBJ2-5): DTGVSQNPRHKITKRGQNVTFRCDPISEHNRLYWYRQTLGQGPEFLTYFQNEAQLEKSRLLSDRFSAERPKGSFSTLEIQRTEQGDSAMYLCASSSTSWETQYFGPGTRLLVL.

This clonotype was counted a few times. CDR3 protein: CSARGPWGRRYEQYF. The DNA for the CDR3 is TGCAGTGCTAGGGGACCTTGGGGTCGGAGGTACGAGCAGTACTTC. V and J are TRBV20-1 and TRBJ2-7, with D perhaps matching TRBD1 or TRBD2 (5 bases each). Per germline, CDR1 DFQATT and CDR2 SNEGSKA (reference sequence). The V and J ends lost 3 bases and 4 bases respectively, with 19 bases between them. The CDR3 spans 15 residues.

Ten or more counts support this clonotype. The chain couples TRBV20-1 to TRBJ2-1; TRBD2 agrees at 11 bases. V shed 3 bases, J shed 0 bases, and the junction held 10 bases outside the gene matches. Germline V gene lookup returns CDR1 DFQATT and CDR2 SNEGSKA (reference sequence). The CDR3 totals 18 residues. The CDR3 coding sequence is TGCAGTGCTAGTCGTCTAGCGGGGGGCCCCGGCTCCTACAATGAGCAGTTCTTC. Protein: CSASRLAGGPGSYNEQFF.

The chain joins TRBV12-3 or TRBV12-4 to TRBJ2-7, with 11 nucleotides matching TRBD2. This CDR3 region has 14 residues. Trimming cost V 5 bases and J 2 bases; bases outside gene matches: 2. The CDR3 region is CASSPLAGAYEQYF. The CDR3 nucleotides are TGTGCCAGCAGTCCACTAGCGGGGGCCTACGAGCAGTACTTC.

This clonotype was recorded a few times. V usage is TRBV9 and J usage is TRBJ1-5; 12 nucleotides agree with TRBD1. V trimming: 4 bases; J trimming: 3 bases; junction bases outside the gene matches: 5. The CDR3 extends over 16 amino acids. CDR1 is SGDLS and CDR2 is YYNGEE in the germline V gene. CDR3 sequence reads: CASSPGTGGTNQPQHF. For the CDR3, the DNA is TGTGCCAGCAGCCCAGGGACAGGGGGCACCAATCAGCCCCAGCATTTT. The complete variable domain, with remaining parts taken from reference TRBV9 and TRBJ1-5, reads DSGVTQTPKHLITATGQRVTLRCSPRSGDLSVYWYQQSLDQGLQFLIQYYNGEERAKGNILERFSAQQFPDLHSELNLSSLELGDSALYFCASSPGTGGTNQPQHFGDGTRLSIL.

V gene TRBV9 combines with J gene TRBJ1-2, with 10 bases matching TRBD1. In germline, CDR1 is SGDLS, CDR2 YYNGEE. The CDR3 sequence is 15 residues long. V trimming: 3 bases; J trimming: 4 bases; junction bases outside the gene matches: 6. CDR3 in amino acids: CASSANRDRGYGYTF. As DNA, the CDR3 is TGTGCCAGCAGCGCGAACCGGGACAGGGGCTATGGCTACACCTTC.

This clonotype has a count of ten or more. The gene calls are TRBV10-1 and TRBJ2-5; TRBD2 aligns across 8 bases. After removal of 4 bases from V and 4 bases from J, the junction contained 2 bases not matched to a gene. There are 13 residues in the CDR3. The germline CDR1 and CDR2 sequences are WNHNN and SYGVQD (reference sequence). The DNA for the CDR3 is TGCGCCAGCAGTGGGCTAGCGGGAGAGACCCAGTACTTC. Translating gives CASSGLAGETQYF.

A few counts support this clonotype. The CDR3 DNA reads TGTGCCAGCAGCTTAGCTGTAGCCAAAAACATTCAGTACTTC. It encodes CASSLAVAKNIQYF. The rearrangement uses TRBV13 and TRBJ2-4; D not resolved. Germline-derived CDR1 and CDR2 are PRHDT and FYEKMQ (reference sequence). With 1 base removed from V and 0 bases from J, the gap between germline ends came to 4 bases. The CDR3 has 14 residues. The variable domain in full, with the rest retrieved from reference TRBV13 and TRBJ2-4, is AAGVIQSPRHLIKEKRETATLKCYPIPRHDTVYWYQQGPGQDPQFLISFYEKMQSDKGSIPDRFSAQQFSDYHSELNMSSLELGDSALYFCASSLAVAKNIQYFGAGTRLSVL.

There are a few counts of this clonotype. The rearrangement uses TRBV29-1 and TRBJ1-6, with D possibly matching TRBD1 (5 bases). V lost 4 bases and J lost 5, with 6 bases in between. CDR1 is SQVTM, CDR2 ANQGSEA, per germline. The CDR3 spans 12 residues. CDR3 sequence (DNA): TGCAGCGTTGGCAGGGATAATTCACCCCTCCACTTT. Translated, it gives CSVGRDNSPLHF.